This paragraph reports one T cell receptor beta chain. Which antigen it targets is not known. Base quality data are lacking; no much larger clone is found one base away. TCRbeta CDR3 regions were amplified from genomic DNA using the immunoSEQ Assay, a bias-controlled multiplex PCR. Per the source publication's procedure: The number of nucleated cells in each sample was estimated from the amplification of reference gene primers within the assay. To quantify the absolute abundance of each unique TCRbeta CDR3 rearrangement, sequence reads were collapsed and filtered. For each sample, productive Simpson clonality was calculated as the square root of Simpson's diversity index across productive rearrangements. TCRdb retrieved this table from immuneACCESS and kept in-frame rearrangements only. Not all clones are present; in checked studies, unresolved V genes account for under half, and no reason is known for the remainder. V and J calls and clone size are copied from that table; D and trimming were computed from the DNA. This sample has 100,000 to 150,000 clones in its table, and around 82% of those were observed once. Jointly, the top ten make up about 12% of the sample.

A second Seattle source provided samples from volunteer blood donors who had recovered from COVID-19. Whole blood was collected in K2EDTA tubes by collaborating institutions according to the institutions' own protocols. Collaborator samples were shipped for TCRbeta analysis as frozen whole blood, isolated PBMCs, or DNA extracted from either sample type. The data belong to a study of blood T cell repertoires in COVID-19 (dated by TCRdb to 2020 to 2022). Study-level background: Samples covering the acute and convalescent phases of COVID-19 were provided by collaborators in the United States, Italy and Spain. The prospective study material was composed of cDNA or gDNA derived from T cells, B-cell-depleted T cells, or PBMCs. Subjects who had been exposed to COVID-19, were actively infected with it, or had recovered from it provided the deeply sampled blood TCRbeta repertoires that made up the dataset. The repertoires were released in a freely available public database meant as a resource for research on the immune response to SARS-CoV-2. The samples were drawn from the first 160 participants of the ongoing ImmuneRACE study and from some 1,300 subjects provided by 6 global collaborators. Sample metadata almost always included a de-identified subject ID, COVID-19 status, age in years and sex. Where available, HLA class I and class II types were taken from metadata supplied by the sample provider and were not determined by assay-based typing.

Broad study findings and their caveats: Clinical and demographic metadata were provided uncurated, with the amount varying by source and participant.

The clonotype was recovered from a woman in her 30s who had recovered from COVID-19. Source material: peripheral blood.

Here is the DNA: TGCAGTGCTAGTTTCAGGGGCCTTGAAAAACTGTTTTTT. This codes for CSASFRGLEKLFF. The rearrangement combines TRBV20-1 with TRBJ1-4; possibly the D gene is TRBD1, per 6 matching bases. The CDR3 contains 13 residues, cysteine and phenylalanine counted. CDR3 DNA is the only sequence kept; it has 39 bases, read in frame from the first base. CDR1 and CDR2 were assigned from the germline V gene (reference sequence) as DFQATT and SNEGSKA. V drops 3 bases and J drops 7 bases, leaving 12 bases in between.